Following are 18 T cell receptor beta chains from one sample sequenced in a study of blood T cell repertoires in COVID-19. Produced via immunoSEQ multiplex PCR; TCRdb's table is partial and in-frame only. Of about 94,000 clones detected, approximately 84% appear once; the ten largest clones hold approximately 6.3%. Sequencing was carried out using peripheral blood. Receptor source: a man aged 70-80 years with COVID-19, enrolled during active disease.

This clone occurred once. The chain recombines TRBV5-5 with TRBJ1-2; 9 positions agree with TRBD1. This CDR3 has 13 residues. The germline V gene has CDR1 SGHKS and CDR2 YYEKEE (reference sequence). V shed 4 bases and J 7 bases; nucleotides not matched to a gene: 5. CDR3 loop: CASSEDRGFGYTF. The CDR3 DNA reads TGTGCCAGCAGCGAGGACAGGGGATTTGGCTACACCTTC.

This chain joins TRBV3-1 (or the pseudogene TRBV3-2) and TRBJ1-3, with D perhaps matching TRBD1 (5 bases). Trimming left V 4 bases short and J 3 bases short, with 10 bases between. The CDR3 loop spans 14 amino acids. Germline V gene sequence: CDR1 LGHDT, CDR2 YNNKEL (reference sequence). CDR3: CASSRRGLGNTIYF. The CDR3, as DNA: TGTGCCAGCAGCCGAAGGGGACTTGGAAACACCATATATTTT.

The chain combines TRBV6-2 or TRBV6-3 with TRBJ1-1; TRBD1 matches at 8 bases. V dropped 6 bases and J dropped 3; count of bases not matched to a gene: 6. This CDR3 has 14 residues. Per the germline V gene, CDR1 is MNHEY and CDR2 is SVGEGT. As DNA, the CDR3 is TGTGCCAGCAGCCCCAGGGGGCAGGACACTGAAGCTTTCTTT. Its protein product is CASSPRGQDTEAFF.

The V and J genes are TRBV3-1 (or the pseudogene TRBV3-2) and TRBJ2-5; 7 nucleotides line up with TRBD1. Germline V gives CDR1 LGHDT, CDR2 YNNKEL (reference sequence). V shed 6 bases and J 2 bases; nucleotides not matched to a gene: 3. There are 13 residues in the CDR3. The DNA for the CDR3 is TGTGCCAGCAGTCACAGGGGTCAAGAGACCCAGTACTTC. Translated, it gives CASSHRGQETQYF.

The rearrangement uses TRBV30 and TRBJ1-1, with 7 bases lining up with TRBD1. With 2 bases clipped from V and 6 bases from J, the junction kept 3 bases outside the gene matches. CDR3 length: 12 residues. Germline loops: CDR1 GTSNPN, CDR2 SVGIG (reference sequence). This CDR3 reads CAWSSQGAEAFF. DNA of the CDR3: TGTGCCTGGAGTAGCCAGGGGGCTGAAGCTTTCTTT.

V and J are TRBV5-1 and TRBJ1-4; D is perhaps TRBD1 (5 bases). V was shortened by 2 bases and J by 6 bases, with 11 bases between the two germline ends. The V gene's germline CDR1 is SGHRS and CDR2 YFSETQ. CDR3 length: 14 residues. For the CDR3, the DNA is TGCGCCAGCAGCTTTTCAGGGATCGATGAAAAACTGTTTTTT. Its translation: CASSFSGIDEKLFF.

V usage is TRBV5-5 and J usage is TRBJ2-4, with TRBD1 identical over 7 bases. The CDR3 is 16 amino acids. J was trimmed by 7 bases and V by 3 bases; bases with no gene match: 13. CDR1 is SGHKS and CDR2 is YYEKEE in the germline V gene (reference sequence). The CDR3, as DNA: TGTGCCAGCAGCTATTTGGACAGGTCGGTTCGCAACATTCAGTACTTC. Protein: CASSYLDRSVRNIQYF.

The gene calls are TRBV5-1 and TRBJ2-3; D ambiguous. This CDR3 has 15 residues. V dropped 0 bases and J dropped 6 bases, with 14 bases sitting between them. CDR1 and CDR2 (germline): SGHRS, YFSETQ. The CDR3 coding sequence is TGCGCCAGCAGCTTGGGTCAAATGATGGAGGATACGCAGTATTTT. This sequence encodes CASSLGQMMEDTQYF.

This sequence joins TRBV10-3 and TRBJ1-1; 11 bases are a match to TRBD1. The CDR3 loop spans 14 amino acids. V trimming: 5 bases; J trimming: 5 bases; junction bases outside the gene matches: 4. The germline V gene encodes CDR1 ENHRY and CDR2 SYGVKD. CDR3 DNA: TGTGCCATCAGTTCGGACAGGGGGCAAACTGAAGCTTTCTTT. Translation: CAISSDRGQTEAFF.

The chain combines TRBV27 with TRBJ2-3; 8 bases line up with TRBD1. Trimming cost V 5 bases and J 1 base; bases outside gene matches: 11. The CDR3 has 17 amino acids. Germline CDR1 and CDR2: MNHEY and SMNVEV (reference sequence). CDR3 sequence reads: CASSPSNRDRRTDTQYF. Written as DNA, the CDR3 is TGTGCCAGCAGTCCCTCCAACCGGGACAGGCGCACAGATACGCAGTATTTT.

The chain has TRBV6-2 or TRBV6-3 and TRBJ1-1, with D uncertain. This CDR3 region has 13 residues. Looked up from germline, CDR1 is MNHEY and CDR2 is SVGEGT. Trimming removed 4 bases from V and 4 bases from J, with 10 bases in between. CDR3 nucleotide sequence: TGTGCCAGCAGTTGGTCTAGAAGCACTGAAGCTTTCTTT. Amino acids: CASSWSRSTEAFF.

The J gene is TRBJ1-1, the V gene TRBV7-3; maybe TRBD1 (5 bases). This CDR3 spans 13 amino acids. Germline CDR1 SGHTA, CDR2 FQGTGA. V lost 4 bases and J 4 bases, leaving 10 bases between the germline ends. The CDR3 DNA reads TGTGCCAGCAGCTCATCGGGGGTCACTGAAGCTTTCTTT. This gives the protein CASSSSGVTEAFF.

The rearrangement joins TRBV4-3 to TRBJ2-2; 10 bases line up with TRBD1. Germline loops: CDR1 LGHNA, CDR2 YSLEER. The V gene end was trimmed by 0 bases and the J gene end by 6 bases; junction bases not matched to a gene: 16. The CDR3 runs 20 residues. The CDR3 DNA reads TGCGCCAGCAGCCAAGAGATAGGGACAGGGGCCCCGATTTGGGCCGGGGAGCTGTTTTTT. It translates to CASSQEIGTGAPIWAGELFF.

This clone has a single count. V gene TRBV28 combines with J gene TRBJ2-4, with D maybe TRBD2 (7 bases). This CDR3 spans 16 amino acids. Between the trimmed V and J ends, which lost 7 bases and 8 bases, there was a span of 24 bases. CDR1 and CDR2 from the germline V gene are MDHEN and SYDVKM. The CDR3 reads CASTQWGAGEGYIQYF. The CDR3 region has the DNA TGTGCCAGCACTCAATGGGGGGCAGGGGAGGGTTACATTCAGTACTTC.

The chain combines TRBV7-2 with TRBJ1-2, with TRBD1 as a possible D gene (6 bases). The CDR3 length is 14 residues. CDR1 and CDR2 (germline): SGHTA, FQGNSA. The V and J ends lost 1 base and 5 bases respectively, with 11 bases between them. CDR3 sequence (DNA): TGTGCCAGCAGCTTAGAACAGGGCGCGTATGGCTACACCTTC. Translating it yields CASSLEQGAYGYTF.

This sequence joins TRBV9 and TRBJ2-1, with TRBD2 identical over 8 bases. The junction had 4 bases not matched to a gene; V was cut back by 2 bases and J by 0 bases. Germline lookup yields CDR1 SGDLS and CDR2 YYNGEE. CDR3 size: 16 residues. In nucleotides, the CDR3 is TGTGCCAGCAGCGTTAGCGGGGTGAGCTCCTACAATGAGCAGTTCTTC. Its protein is CASSVSGVSSYNEQFF.

This rearrangement joins TRBV7-9 to TRBJ2-3, with 10 positions matching TRBD2. The germline CDR1 and CDR2 sequences are SEHNR and FQNEAQ (reference sequence). The CDR3 extends over 14 amino acids. Trimming removed 6 bases from V and 1 base from J; junction bases left unmatched: 1. CDR3 loop: CASRTSGGTDTQYF. CDR3 sequence (DNA): TGTGCCAGCAGAACTAGCGGGGGCACAGATACGCAGTATTTT.

The V and J genes are TRBV19 and TRBJ2-1; no definite D call. This CDR3 is built from 17 residues. Germline V lookup: CDR1 LNHDA, CDR2 SQIVND (reference sequence). The ends were cut back, 5 bases at V and 4 bases at J, with 21 bases in the middle. CDR3 bases: TGTGCCAGTAGTTTCTCCTATCTGGCGGTTCCGTACAATGAGCAGTTCTTC. This encodes CASSFSYLAVPYNEQFF.